One sample yielded the 12 T cell receptor beta chains listed below, sequenced in a study of technical replicates of blood from a few donors. Only in-frame clones appear in the TCRdb table, and some are missing; sequencing was by immunoSEQ multiplex PCR. The sample holds around 50,000 clones, about 96% seen once. The specimen was T cells isolated from PBMCs. The receptors were gathered from a human donor in good health.

The rearrangement joins TRBV27 to TRBJ2-6; 7 bases line up with TRBD1. The germline V gene has CDR1 MNHEY and CDR2 SMNVEV (reference sequence). The V and J ends lost 11 bases and 2 bases, in that order; junction bases with no gene match: 9. CDR3 length equals 15 residues. As DNA, the CDR3 is TGTGCCTCACGGGGACAGTCGGCTGGGGCCAACGTCCTGACTTTC. Translation gives CASRGQSAGANVLTF.

The chain is built from TRBV7-9 and TRBJ2-3; D may be TRBD2 (6 bases). The CDR3 sequence is 15 residues long. Trimming left V 0 bases short and J 4 bases short, with 11 bases between. Germline V CDR1 and CDR2: SEHNR, FQNEAQ (reference sequence). The CDR3 sequence: CASSLAGGLADTQYF. Written as DNA, the CDR3 is TGTGCCAGCAGCTTAGCGGGAGGCTTAGCAGATACGCAGTATTTT.

The chain recombines TRBV30 with TRBJ2-5, with D possibly TRBD2 on 6 matching bases. Germline CDR1 and CDR2: GTSNPN and SVGIG (reference sequence). Trimming stripped 3 bases from V and 2 bases from J, with 10 bases between. The CDR3 consists of 13 residues. The CDR3 DNA sequence: TGTGCCTGGAGGTCCGGAGGGCAAGAGACCCAGTACTTC. Residues: CAWRSGGQETQYF. The whole variable domain, remainder taken from reference TRBV30 and TRBJ2-5, is SQTIHQWPATLVQPVGSPLSLECTVEGTSNPNLYWYRQAAGRGLQLLFYSVGIGQISSEVPQNLSASRPQDRQFILSSKKLLLSDSGFYLCAWRSGGQETQYFGPGTRLLVL.

The table lists this clone with a count of one. This chain connects TRBV5-4 to TRBJ2-7; TRBD1 agrees at 11 bases. The CDR3 totals 16 residues. V shed 3 bases, J shed 4 bases, and the junction held 9 bases outside the gene matches. CDR1 is SGHNT and CDR2 is YYREEE in the germline V gene (reference sequence). Written as DNA, the CDR3 is TGTGCCAGCAGCTCGGGGGGGACAGGGGGTAGTTACGAGCAGTACTTC. This translates into CASSSGGTGGSYEQYF.

The V call is TRBV6-5, the J call TRBJ2-1, with 11 nucleotides matching TRBD2. The CDR3 is made up of 15 amino acids. Per the germline V gene, CDR1 is MNHEY and CDR2 is SVGAGI. V trimming: 5 bases; J trimming: 5 bases; junction bases outside the gene matches: 5. CDR3: CASSRGGLADNEQFF. In DNA form, the CDR3 reads TGTGCCAGCAGTCGAGGGGGACTAGCGGACAATGAGCAGTTCTTC.

This clone was observed a single time. This chain connects TRBV10-3 to TRBJ2-3; 7 nucleotides agree with TRBD2. There are 16 residues in the CDR3. The germline gives CDR1 ENHRY, CDR2 SYGVKD. Germline trimming cut 0 bases from V and 4 bases from J; bases unmatched to any gene: 7. The CDR3 DNA follows: TGTGCCATCAGTGAGTCTTGGCGGGAGATCCCAGATACGCAGTATTTT. This encodes CAISESWREIPDTQYF.

The chain joins TRBV11-3 to TRBJ2-1, with D possibly being TRBD1 (5 bases). Germline loops: CDR1 SGHNT, CDR2 YENEEA. The V end lost 5 bases, the J end lost 1 base, and 12 bases lay between the germline ends. This CDR3 is 15 amino acids long. This CDR3 reads CASSPRTPSYNEQFF. CDR3 sequence (DNA): TGTGCCAGCAGCCCCCGGACACCTTCCTACAATGAGCAGTTCTTC.

The chain uses TRBV28 and TRBJ2-3, with 7 bases fitting TRBD1. This CDR3 region has 15 residues. V dropped 3 bases and J dropped 1; count of bases not matched to a gene: 4. Germline CDR1 is MDHEN and CDR2 is SYDVKM. CDR3 in amino acids: CASSFLGQRTDTQYF. Here the CDR3 DNA reads TGTGCCAGCAGTTTTCTGGGACAGCGCACAGATACGCAGTATTTT.

The CDR3 DNA sequence: TGTGCCAGCAGCCTCGGGACAGCTTACGAGCAGTACTTC. Protein product: CASSLGTAYEQYF. The chain is built from TRBV9 and TRBJ2-7, with 7 bases that match TRBD1. CDR3 length: 13 residues. Germline lookup yields CDR1 SGDLS and CDR2 YYNGEE. J gave up 4 bases and V 4 bases, and 5 bases lay outside the gene matches.

CDR3 amino acids: CSVGGLTGVGTQYF. CDR3 sequence (DNA): TGCAGCGTTGGGGGACTGACGGGAGTGGGGACCCAGTACTTC. The chain recombines TRBV29-1 with TRBJ2-5, with a possible D match to TRBD2 (6 bases). Germline V lookup: CDR1 SQVTM, CDR2 ANQGSEA. Trimming cost V 4 bases and J 7 bases, with 19 bases left between them. The CDR3 runs 14 residues. The full variable domain, with the rest looked up from reference TRBV29-1 and TRBJ2-5, is SAVISQKPSRDICQRGTSLTIQCQVDSQVTMMFWYRQQPGQSLTLIATANQGSEATYESGFVIDKFPISRPNLTFSTLTVSNMSPEDSSIYLCSVGGLTGVGTQYFGPGTRLLVL.

This clone was observed a single time. The chain has TRBV10-3 and TRBJ1-2; D gene uncertain. This CDR3 region has 12 residues. Trimming pared 5 bases from V and 8 bases from J, leaving 12 bases between. Germline loops: CDR1 ENHRY, CDR2 SYGVKD. CDR3 protein: CAISMATEGYTF. The CDR3 bases are TGTGCCATCAGTATGGCTACAGAAGGCTACACCTTC.

The chain couples TRBV7-2 to TRBJ2-3; TRBD2 agrees at 8 bases. J was trimmed by 3 bases and V by 0 bases; bases with no gene match: 5. In germline, CDR1 is SGHTA, CDR2 FQGNSA. This CDR3 has 16 amino acids. The CDR3 is CASSLASGRWTDTQYF. The CDR3 region has the DNA TGTGCCAGCAGCTTAGCCAGCGGGAGATGGACAGATACGCAGTATTTT.